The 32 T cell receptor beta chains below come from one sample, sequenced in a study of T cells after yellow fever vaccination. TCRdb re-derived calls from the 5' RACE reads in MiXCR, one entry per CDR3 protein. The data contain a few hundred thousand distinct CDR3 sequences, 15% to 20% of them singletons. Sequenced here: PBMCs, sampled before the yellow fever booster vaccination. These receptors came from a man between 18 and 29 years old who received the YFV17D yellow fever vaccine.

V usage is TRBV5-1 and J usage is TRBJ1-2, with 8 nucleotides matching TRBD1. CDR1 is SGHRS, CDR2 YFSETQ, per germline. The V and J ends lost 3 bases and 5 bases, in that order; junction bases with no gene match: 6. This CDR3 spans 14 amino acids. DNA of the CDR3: TGCGCCAGCAGCTGGGACAGGACGGGGTATGGCTACACCTTC. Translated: CASSWDRTGYGYTF.

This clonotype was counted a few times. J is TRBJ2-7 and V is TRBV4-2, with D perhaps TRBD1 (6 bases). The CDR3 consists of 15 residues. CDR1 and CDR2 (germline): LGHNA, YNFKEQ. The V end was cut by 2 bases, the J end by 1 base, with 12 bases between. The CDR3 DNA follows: TGTGCCAGCAGCCAACAAGATACAGGGTCCTACGAGCAGTACTTC. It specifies CASSQQDTGSYEQYF.

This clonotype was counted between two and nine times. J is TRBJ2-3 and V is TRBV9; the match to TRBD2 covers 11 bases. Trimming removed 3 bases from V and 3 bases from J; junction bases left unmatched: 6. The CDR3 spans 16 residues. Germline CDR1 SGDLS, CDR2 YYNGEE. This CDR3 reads CASSGLSGGATDTQYF. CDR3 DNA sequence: TGTGCCAGCAGCGGACTTAGCGGGGGGGCTACAGATACGCAGTATTTT.

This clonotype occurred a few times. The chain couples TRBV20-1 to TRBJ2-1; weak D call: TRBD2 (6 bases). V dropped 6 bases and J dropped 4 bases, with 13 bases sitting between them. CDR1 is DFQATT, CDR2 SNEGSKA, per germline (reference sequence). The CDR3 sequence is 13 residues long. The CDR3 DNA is TGCAGTGCGCAGCTTGGACTATACAATGAGCAGTTCTTC. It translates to CSAQLGLYNEQFF.

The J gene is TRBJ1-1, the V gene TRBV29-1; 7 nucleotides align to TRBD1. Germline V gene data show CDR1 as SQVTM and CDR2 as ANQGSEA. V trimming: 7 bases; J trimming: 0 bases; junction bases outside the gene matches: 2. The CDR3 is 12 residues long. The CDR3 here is CSGGQMNTEAFF. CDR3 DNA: TGCAGCGGGGGACAGATGAACACTGAAGCTTTCTTT.

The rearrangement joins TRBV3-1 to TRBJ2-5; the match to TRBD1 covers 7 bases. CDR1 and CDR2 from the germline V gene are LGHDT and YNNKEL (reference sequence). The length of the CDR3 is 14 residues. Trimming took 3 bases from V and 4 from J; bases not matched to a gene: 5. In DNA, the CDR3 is TGTGCCAGCAGCCACTTCTACAGGGGAGAGACCCAGTACTTC. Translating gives CASSHFYRGETQYF.

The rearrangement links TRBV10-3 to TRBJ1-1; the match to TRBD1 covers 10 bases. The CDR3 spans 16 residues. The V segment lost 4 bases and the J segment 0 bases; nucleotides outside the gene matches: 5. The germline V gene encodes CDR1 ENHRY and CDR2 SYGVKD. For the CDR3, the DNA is TGTGCCATCAGTGCGGGGGACAGGGGAGTGAACACTGAAGCTTTCTTT. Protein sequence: CAISAGDRGVNTEAFF.

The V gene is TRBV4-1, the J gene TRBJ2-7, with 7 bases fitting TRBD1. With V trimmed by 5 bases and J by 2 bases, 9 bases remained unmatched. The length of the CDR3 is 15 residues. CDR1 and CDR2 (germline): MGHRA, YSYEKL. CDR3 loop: CASSWERDSPYEQYF. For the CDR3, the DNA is TGCGCCAGCAGCTGGGAAAGGGACAGCCCCTACGAGCAGTACTTC.

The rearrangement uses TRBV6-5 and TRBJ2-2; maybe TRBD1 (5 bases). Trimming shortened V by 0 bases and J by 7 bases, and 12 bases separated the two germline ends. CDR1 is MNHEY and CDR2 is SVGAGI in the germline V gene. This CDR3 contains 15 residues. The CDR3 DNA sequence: TGTGCCAGCAGTTACTCGACTCAGGGCGACGGGGAGCTGTTTTTT. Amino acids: CASSYSTQGDGELFF.

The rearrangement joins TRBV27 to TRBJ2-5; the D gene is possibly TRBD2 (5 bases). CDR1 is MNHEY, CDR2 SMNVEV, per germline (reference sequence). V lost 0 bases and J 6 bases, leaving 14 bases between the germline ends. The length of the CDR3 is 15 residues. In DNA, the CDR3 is TGTGCCAGCAGTTTATCGAGGGCAGGTCAAAAGACCCAGTACTTC. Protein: CASSLSRAGQKTQYF.

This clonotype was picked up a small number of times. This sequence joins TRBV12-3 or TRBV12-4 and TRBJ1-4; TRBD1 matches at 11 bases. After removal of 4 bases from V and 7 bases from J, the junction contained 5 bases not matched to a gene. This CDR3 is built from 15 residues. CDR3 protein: CASSSPGQGVEKLFF. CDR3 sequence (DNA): TGTGCCAGCAGTTCACCGGGACAGGGGGTTGAAAAACTGTTTTTT.

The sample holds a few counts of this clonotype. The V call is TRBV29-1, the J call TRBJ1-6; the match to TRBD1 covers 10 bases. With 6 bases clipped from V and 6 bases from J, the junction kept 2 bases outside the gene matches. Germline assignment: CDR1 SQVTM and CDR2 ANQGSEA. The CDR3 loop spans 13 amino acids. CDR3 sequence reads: CSVWTGGNSPLHF. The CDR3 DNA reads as TGCAGCGTATGGACAGGGGGTAATTCACCCCTCCACTTT. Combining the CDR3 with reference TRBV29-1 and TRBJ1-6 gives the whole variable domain SAVISQKPSRDICQRGTSLTIQCQVDSQVTMMFWYRQQPGQSLTLIATANQGSEATYESGFVIDKFPISRPNLTFSTLTVSNMSPEDSSIYLCSVWTGGNSPLHFGNGTRLTVT.

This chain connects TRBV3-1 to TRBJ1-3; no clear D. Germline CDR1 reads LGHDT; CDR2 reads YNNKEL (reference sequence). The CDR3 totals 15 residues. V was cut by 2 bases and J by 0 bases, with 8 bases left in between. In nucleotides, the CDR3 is TGTGCCAGCAGCCAAACCCGGAACTCTGGAAACACCATATATTTT. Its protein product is CASSQTRNSGNTIYF.

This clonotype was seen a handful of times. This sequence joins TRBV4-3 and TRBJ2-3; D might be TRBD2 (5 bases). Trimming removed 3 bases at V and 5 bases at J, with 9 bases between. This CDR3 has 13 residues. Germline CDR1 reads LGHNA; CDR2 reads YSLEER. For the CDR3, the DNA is TGCGCCAGCAGCCAGGAACTAGAAGATACGCAGTATTTT. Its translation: CASSQELEDTQYF.

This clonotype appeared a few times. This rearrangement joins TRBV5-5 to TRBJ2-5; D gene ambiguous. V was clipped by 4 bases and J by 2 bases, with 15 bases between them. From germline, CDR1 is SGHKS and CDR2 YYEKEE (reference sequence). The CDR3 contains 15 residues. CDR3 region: CASSRMGNLQETQYF. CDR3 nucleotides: TGTGCCAGCAGCCGGATGGGTAATCTGCAAGAGACCCAGTACTTC.

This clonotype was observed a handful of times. CDR3 nucleotides: TGTGCCAGCACCCCAGGACCTCTGGACACTGAAGCTTTCTTT. It encodes CASTPGPLDTEAFF. This chain uses TRBV7-3 with TRBJ1-1; D remains unclear. V lost 7 bases to trimming and J lost 3 bases, with 15 bases between them. Germline V gene sequence: CDR1 SGHTA, CDR2 FQGTGA. The CDR3 contains 14 residues.

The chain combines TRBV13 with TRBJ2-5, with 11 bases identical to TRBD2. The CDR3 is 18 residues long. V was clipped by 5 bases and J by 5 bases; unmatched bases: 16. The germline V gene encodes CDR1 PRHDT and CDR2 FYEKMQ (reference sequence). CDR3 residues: CASSPPPASGGPRETQYF. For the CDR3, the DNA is TGTGCCAGCAGCCCCCCACCAGCTAGCGGGGGGCCACGGGAGACCCAGTACTTC.

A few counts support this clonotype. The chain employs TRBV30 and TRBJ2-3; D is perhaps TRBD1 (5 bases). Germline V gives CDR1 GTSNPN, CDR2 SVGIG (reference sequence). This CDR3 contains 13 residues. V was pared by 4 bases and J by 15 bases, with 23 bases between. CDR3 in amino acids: CAWTGLTSFPVYF. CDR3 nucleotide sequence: TGTGCCTGGACAGGGCTCACCAGCTTCCCGGTATATTTT.

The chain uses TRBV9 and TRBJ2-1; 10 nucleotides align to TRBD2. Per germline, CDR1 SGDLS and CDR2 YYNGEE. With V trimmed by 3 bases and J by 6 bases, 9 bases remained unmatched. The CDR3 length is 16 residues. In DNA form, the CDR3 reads TGTGCCAGCAGCGGTAGCGGGGGGCTCCCAAGCAATGAGCAGTTCTTC. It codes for CASSGSGGLPSNEQFF.

CDR3 region: CASSLAGAGEAFF. CDR3 nucleotide sequence: TGTGCCAGCAGCTTAGCGGGAGCAGGGGAAGCTTTCTTT. The chain has TRBV7-9 and TRBJ1-1; maybe TRBD1 (5 bases). CDR1 SEHNR and CDR2 FQNEAQ come from the germline V gene (reference sequence). The CDR3 spans 13 residues. The V end lost 0 bases, the J end lost 8 bases, and 10 bases lay between the germline ends.

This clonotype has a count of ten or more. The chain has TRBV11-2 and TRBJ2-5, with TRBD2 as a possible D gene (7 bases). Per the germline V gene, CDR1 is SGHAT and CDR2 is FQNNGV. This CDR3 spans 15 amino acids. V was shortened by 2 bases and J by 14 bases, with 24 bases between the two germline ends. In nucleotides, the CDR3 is TGTGCCAGCAGCTTATTGGGCGGGGGCCGCGAGGGTCGATACTTC. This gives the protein CASSLLGGGREGRYF.

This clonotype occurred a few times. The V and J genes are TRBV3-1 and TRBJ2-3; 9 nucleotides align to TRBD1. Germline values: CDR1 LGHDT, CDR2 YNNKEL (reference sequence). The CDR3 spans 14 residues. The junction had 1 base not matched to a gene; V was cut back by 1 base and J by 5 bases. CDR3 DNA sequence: TGTGCCAGCAGCCAAGGACAGGGGGTAGATACGCAGTATTTT. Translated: CASSQGQGVDTQYF.

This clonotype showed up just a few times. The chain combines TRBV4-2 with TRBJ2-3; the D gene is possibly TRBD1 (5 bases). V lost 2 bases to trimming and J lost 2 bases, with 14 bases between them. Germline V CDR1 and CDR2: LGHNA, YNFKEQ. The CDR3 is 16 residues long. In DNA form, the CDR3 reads TGTGCCAGCAGCCAAAAGGGGCTAGTTCCCACAGATACGCAGTATTTT. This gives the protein CASSQKGLVPTDTQYF.

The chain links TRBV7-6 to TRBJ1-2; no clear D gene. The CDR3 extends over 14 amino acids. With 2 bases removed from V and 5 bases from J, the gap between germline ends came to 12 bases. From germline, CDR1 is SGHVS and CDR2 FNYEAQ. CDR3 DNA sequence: TGTGCCAGCAGCTTAAGCCCCCAGGAGTATGGCTACACCTTC. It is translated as CASSLSPQEYGYTF.

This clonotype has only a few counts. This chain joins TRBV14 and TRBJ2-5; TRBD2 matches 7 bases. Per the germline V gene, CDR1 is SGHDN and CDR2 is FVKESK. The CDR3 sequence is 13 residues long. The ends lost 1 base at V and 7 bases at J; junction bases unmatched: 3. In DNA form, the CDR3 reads TGTGCCAGCAGCCAAGGACTAGCCGCGACCCAGTACTTC. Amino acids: CASSQGLAATQYF. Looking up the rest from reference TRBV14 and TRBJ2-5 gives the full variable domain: EAGVTQFPSHSVIEKGQTVTLRCDPISGHDNLYWYRRVMGKEIKFLLHFVKESKQDESGMPNNRFLAERTGGTYSTLKVQPAELEDSGVYFCASSQGLAATQYFGPGTRLLVL.

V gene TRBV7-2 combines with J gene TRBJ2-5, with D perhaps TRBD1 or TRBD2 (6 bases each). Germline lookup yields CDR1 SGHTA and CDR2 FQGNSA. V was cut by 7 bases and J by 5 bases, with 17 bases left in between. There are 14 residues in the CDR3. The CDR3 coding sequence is TGTGCCAGCAACAAAAGGGGGGCTGCTGAGACCCAGTACTTC. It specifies CASNKRGAAETQYF.

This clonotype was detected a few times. CDR3: CASSPLVNTDTQYF. CDR3 bases: TGTGCCAGCAGCCCACTAGTAAACACAGATACGCAGTATTTT. V and J are TRBV7-2 and TRBJ2-3; possible D gene TRBD2, 5 bases. CDR1 and CDR2 from the germline V gene are SGHTA and FQGNSA. Trimming removed 5 bases at V and 2 bases at J, with 11 bases between. CDR3 length: 14 amino acids.

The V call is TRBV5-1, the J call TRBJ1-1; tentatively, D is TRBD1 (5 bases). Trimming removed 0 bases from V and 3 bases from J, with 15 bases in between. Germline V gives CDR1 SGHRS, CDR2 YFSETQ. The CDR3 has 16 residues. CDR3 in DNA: TGCGCCAGCAGCTTGGTTAGTAAGGGGCCCGACACTGAAGCTTTCTTT. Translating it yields CASSLVSKGPDTEAFF.

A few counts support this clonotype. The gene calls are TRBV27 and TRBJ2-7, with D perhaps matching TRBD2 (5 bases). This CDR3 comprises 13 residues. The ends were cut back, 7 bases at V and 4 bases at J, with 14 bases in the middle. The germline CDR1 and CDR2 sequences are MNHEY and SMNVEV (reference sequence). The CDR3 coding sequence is TGTGCCAGCACCCCTGCGGGCATATACGAGCAGTACGTC. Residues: CASTPAGIYEQYV.

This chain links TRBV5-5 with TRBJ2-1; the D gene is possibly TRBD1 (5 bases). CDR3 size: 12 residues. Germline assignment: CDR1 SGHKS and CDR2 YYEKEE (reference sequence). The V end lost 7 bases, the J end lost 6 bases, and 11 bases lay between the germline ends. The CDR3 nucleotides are TGTGCCAGCGGTCCCCAGGGCAATGAGCAGTTCTTC. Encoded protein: CASGPQGNEQFF.

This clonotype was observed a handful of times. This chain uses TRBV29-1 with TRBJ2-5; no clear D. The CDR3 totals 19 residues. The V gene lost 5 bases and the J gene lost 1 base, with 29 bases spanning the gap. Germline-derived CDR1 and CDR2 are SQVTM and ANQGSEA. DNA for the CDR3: TGCAGCGTTAACCCCGTTCATTTCCCGGGCCAAGGGCTCCAAGAGACCCAGTACTTC. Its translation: CSVNPVHFPGQGLQETQYF.

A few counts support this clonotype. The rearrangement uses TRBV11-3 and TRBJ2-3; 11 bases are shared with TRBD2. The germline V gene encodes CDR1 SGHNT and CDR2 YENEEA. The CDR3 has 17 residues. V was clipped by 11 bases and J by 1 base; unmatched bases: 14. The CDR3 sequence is CAAATSRLAGRTDTQYF. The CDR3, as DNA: TGTGCCGCAGCCACTAGCCGACTAGCGGGGCGCACAGATACGCAGTATTTT. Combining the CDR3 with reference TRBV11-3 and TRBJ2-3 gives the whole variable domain EAGVVQSPRYKIIEKKQPVAFWCNPISGHNTLYWYLQNLGQGPELLIRYENEEAVDDSQLPKDRFSAERLKGVDSTLKIQPAELGDSAVYLCAAATSRLAGRTDTQYFGPGTRLTVL.